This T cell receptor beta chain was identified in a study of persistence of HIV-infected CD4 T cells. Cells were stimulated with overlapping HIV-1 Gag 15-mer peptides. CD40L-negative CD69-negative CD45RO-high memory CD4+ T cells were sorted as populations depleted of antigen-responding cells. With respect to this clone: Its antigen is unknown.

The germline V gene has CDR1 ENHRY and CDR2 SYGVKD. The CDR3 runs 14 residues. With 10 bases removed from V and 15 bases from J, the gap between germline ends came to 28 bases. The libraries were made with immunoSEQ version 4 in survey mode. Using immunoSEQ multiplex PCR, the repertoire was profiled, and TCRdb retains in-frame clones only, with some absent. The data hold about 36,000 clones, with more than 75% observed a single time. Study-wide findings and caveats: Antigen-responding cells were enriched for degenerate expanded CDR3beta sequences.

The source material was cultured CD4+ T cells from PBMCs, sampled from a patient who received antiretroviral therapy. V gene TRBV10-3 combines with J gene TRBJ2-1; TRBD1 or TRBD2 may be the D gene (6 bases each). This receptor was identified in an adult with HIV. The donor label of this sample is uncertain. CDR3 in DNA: TGTGCCACCGGTAAAGAGCCCGGGGGCATCCAGGGGTTCTTC. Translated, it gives CATGKEPGGIQGFF.